The clone carrying this T cell receptor (beta chain) was seen only once. CDR3 length equals 16 residues. CDR1 and CDR2 from the germline V gene are KGHSH and LQKENI. V was clipped by 6 bases and J by 2 bases; unmatched bases: 11. This table comes from immunoSEQ multiplex PCR, and its TCRdb copy is limited to in-frame clones, with some not included. The table includes 350,000 or so clones, approximately 89% detected once. This record comes from a study of blood T cell repertoires in COVID-19. This clonotype was obtained from a woman in her 30s with COVID-19, enrolled during active disease. This chain connects TRBV18 to TRBJ2-3; 7 bases map to TRBD2. The source material was peripheral blood. The CDR3 protein is CASSPSSGINTDTQYF. The CDR3 coding sequence is TGTGCCAGCTCCCCGTCTAGCGGAATTAACACAGATACGCAGTATTTT.